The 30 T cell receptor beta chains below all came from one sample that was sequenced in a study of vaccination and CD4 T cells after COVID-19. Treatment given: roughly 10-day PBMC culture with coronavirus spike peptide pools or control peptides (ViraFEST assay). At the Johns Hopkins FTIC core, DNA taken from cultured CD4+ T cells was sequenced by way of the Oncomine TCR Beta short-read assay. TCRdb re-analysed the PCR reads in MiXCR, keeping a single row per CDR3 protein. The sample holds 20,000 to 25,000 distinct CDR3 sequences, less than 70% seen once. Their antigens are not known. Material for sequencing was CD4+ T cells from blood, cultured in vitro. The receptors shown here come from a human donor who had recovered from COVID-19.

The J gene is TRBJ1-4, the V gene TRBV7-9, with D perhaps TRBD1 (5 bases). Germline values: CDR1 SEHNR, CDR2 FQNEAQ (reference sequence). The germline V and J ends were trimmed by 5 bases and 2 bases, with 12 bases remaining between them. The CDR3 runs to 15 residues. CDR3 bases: TGTGCCAGCAGCCAAGGCGGGACGACTAATGAAAAACTGTTTTTT. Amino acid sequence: CASSQGGTTNEKLFF.

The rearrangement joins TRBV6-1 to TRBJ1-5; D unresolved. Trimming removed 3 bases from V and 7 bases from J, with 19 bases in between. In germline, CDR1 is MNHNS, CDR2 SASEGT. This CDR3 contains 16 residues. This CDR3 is CASSDNPLIKYQPQHF. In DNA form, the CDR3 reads TGTGCCAGCAGTGACAACCCTCTAATCAAATACCAGCCCCAGCATTTT.

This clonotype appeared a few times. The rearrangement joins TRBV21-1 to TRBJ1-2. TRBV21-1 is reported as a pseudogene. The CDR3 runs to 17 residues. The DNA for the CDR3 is TGTGCCAGCAGCAAAGGGGGGACTCCTTCCACGGACTATGGCTACACCTTC. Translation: CASSKGGTPSTDYGYTF.

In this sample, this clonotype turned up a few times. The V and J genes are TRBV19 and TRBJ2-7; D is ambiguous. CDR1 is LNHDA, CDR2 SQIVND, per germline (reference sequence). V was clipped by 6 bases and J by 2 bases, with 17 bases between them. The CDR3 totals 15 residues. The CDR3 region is CASSKRGGSPYEQYF. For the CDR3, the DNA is TGTGCCAGTAGCAAGAGAGGCGGATCCCCCTACGAGCAGTACTTC.

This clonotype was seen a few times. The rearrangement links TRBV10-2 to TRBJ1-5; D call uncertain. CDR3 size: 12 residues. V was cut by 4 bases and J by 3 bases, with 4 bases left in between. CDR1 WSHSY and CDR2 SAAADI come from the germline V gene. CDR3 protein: CASSGANQPQHF. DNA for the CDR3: TGCGCCAGCAGTGGAGCCAATCAGCCCCAGCATTTT.

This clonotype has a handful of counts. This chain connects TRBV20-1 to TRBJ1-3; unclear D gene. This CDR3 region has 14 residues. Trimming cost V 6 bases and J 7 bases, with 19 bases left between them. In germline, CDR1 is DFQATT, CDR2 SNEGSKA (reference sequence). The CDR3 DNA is TGCAGTGCCATGGACCCCCGGGGTCGGAACACCATATATTTT. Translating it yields CSAMDPRGRNTIYF.

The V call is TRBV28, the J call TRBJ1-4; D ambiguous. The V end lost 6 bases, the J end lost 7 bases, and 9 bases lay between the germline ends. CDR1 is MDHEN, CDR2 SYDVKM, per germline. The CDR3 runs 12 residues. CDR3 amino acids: CASRRTVEKLFF. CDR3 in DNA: TGTGCCAGCAGGCGGACTGTTGAAAAACTGTTTTTT.

The DNA of the CDR3 is TGTGCCATGGCCCAAGGGCAGGGAGTCTCTGGGGCCAACGTCCTGACTTTC. It specifies CAMAQGQGVSGANVLTF. The J gene is TRBJ2-6, the V gene TRBV10-3; D may match TRBD1 or TRBD2 (5 bases each). Germline V gene data show CDR1 as ENHRY and CDR2 as SYGVKD. Between the trimmed V and J ends, which lost 9 bases and 0 bases, there was a span of 18 bases. This CDR3 comprises 17 residues.

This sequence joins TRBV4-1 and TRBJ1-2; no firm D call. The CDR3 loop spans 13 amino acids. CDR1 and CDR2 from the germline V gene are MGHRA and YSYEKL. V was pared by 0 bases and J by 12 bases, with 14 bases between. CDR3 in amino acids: CASSQEPGGRNTF. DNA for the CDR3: TGCGCCAGCAGCCAAGAACCTGGCGGTAGGAACACCTTC.

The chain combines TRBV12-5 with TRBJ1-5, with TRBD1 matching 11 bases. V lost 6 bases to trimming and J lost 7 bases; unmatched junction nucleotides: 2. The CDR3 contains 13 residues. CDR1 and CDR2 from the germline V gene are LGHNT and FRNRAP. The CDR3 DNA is TGTGCTAGTGGCTGGGACAGGGGGCAGCCCCAGCATTTT. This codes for CASGWDRGQPQHF.

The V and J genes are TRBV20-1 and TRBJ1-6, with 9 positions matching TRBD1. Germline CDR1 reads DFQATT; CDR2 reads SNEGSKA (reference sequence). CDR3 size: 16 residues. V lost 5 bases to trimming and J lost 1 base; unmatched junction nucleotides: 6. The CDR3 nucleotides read TGCAGTGCTCCCCAGACAGGGGGGTCCTATAATTCACCCCTCCACTTT. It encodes CSAPQTGGSYNSPLHF.

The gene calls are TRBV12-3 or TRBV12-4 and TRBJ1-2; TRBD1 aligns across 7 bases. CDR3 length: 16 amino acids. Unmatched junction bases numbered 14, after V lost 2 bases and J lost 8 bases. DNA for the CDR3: TGTGCCAGCAGTTTAAGGGCGTCAGGGGGTGTCGGCGGCTACACCTTC. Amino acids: CASSLRASGGVGGYTF.

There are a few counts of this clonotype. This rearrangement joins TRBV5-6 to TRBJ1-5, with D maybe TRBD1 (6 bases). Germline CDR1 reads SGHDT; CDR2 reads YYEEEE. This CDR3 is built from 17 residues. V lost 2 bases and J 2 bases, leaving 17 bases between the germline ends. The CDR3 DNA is TGTGCCAGCAGCTTCGGGCAGGGGCTACGGGGCAATCAGCCCCAGCATTTT. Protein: CASSFGQGLRGNQPQHF. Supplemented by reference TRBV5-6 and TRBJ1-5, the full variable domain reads DAGVTQSPTHLIKTRGQQVTLRCSPKSGHDTVSWYQQALGQGPQFIFQYYEEEERQRGNFPDRFSGHQFPNYSSELNVNALLLGDSALYLCASSFGQGLRGNQPQHFGDGTRLSIL.

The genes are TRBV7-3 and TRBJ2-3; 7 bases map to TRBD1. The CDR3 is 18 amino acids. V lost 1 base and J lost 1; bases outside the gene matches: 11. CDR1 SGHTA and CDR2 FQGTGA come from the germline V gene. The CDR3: CASSLRDSFRTRTDTQYF. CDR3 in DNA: TGTGCCAGCAGCTTAAGGGACAGTTTTAGGACACGCACAGATACGCAGTATTTT.

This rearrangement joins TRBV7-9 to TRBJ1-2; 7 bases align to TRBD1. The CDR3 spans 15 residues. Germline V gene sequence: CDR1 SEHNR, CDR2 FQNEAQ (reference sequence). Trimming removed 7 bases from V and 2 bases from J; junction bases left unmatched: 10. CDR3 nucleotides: TGTGCCAGCACCTCATTAAAGACAGGGAACTATGGCTACACCTTC. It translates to CASTSLKTGNYGYTF.

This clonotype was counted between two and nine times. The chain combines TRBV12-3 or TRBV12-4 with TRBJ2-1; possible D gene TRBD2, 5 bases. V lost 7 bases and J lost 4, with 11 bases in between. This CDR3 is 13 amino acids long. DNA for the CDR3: TGTGCCAGCACCCTCCGAGGGTACAATGAGCAGTTCTTC. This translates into CASTLRGYNEQFF.

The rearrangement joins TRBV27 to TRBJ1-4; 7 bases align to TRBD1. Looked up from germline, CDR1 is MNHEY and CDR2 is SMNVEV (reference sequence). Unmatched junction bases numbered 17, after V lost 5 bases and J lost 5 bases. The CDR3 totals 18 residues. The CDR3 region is CASSLLRDRIVPNEKLFF. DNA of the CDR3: TGTGCCAGCAGTCTTCTAAGGGACAGAATCGTGCCGAATGAAAAACTGTTTTTT.

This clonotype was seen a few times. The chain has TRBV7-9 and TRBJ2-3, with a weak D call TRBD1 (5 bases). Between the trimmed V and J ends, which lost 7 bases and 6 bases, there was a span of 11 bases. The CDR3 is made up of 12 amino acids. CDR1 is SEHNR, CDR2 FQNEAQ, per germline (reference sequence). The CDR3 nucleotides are TGTGCCAGCACCCCGGACACCGATACGCAGTATTTT. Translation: CASTPDTDTQYF.

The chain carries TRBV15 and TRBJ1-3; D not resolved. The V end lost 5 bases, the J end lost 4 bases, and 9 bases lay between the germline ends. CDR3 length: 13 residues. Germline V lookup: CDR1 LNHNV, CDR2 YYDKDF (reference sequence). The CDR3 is CATSSLIGNTIYF. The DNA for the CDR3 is TGTGCCACCAGCTCCCTTATCGGAAACACCATATATTTT.

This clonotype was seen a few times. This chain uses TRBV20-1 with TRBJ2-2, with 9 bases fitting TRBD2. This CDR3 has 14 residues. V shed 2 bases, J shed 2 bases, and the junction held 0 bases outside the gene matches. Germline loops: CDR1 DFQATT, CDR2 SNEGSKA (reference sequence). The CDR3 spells CSARLAGNTGELFF. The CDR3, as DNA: TGCAGTGCTAGACTAGCGGGAAACACCGGGGAGCTGTTTTTT.

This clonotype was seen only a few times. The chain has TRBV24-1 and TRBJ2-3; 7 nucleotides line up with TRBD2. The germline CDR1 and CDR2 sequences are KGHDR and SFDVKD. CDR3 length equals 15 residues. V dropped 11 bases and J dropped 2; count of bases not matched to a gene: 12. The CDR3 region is CAIQRPGTNTDTQYF. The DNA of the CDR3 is TGTGCCATCCAGCGGCCCGGGACTAACACAGATACGCAGTATTTT.

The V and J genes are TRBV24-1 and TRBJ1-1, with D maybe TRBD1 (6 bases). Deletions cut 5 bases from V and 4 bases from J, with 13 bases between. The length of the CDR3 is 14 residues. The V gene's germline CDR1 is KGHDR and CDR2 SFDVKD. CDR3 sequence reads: CATSGGGASTEAFF. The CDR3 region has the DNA TGTGCCACCAGTGGGGGGGGCGCGAGCACTGAAGCTTTCTTT.

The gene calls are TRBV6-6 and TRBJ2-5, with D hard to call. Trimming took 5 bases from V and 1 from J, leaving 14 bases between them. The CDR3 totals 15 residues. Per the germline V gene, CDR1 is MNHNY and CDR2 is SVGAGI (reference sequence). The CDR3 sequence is CASSPIIGGQETQYF. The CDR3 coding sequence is TGTGCCAGCAGTCCCATTATAGGTGGCCAAGAGACCCAGTACTTC.

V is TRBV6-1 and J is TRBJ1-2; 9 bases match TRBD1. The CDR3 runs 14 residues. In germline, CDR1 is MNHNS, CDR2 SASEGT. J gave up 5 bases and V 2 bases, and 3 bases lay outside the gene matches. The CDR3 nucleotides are TGTGCCAGCAGTGAAACAGGGGGCGAGTATGGCTACACCTTC. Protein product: CASSETGGEYGYTF.

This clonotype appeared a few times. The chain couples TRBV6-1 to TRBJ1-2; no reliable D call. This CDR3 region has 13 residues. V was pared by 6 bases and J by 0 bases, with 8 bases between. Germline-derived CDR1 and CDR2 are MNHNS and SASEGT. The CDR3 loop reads CASSTDPNYGYTF. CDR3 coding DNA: TGTGCCAGCAGCACAGATCCTAACTATGGCTACACCTTC.

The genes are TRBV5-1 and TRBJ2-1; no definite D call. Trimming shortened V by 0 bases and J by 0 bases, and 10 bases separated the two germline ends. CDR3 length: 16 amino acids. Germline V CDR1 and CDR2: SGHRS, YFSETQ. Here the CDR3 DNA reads TGCGCCAGCAGCTTGGGTGGCAGCTTCTCCTACAATGAGCAGTTCTTC. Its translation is CASSLGGSFSYNEQFF. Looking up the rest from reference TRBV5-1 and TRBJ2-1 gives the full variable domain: KAGVTQTPRYLIKTRGQQVTLSCSPISGHRSVSWYQQTPGQGLQFLFEYFSETQRNKGNFPGRFSGRQFSNSRSEMNVSTLELGDSALYLCASSLGGSFSYNEQFFGPGTRLTVL.

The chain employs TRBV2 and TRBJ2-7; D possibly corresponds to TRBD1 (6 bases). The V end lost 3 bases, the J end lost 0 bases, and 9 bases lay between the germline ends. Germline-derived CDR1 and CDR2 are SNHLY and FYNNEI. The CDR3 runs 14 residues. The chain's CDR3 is CASSDLGHSYEQYF. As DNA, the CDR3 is TGTGCCAGCAGTGATCTGGGACACTCCTACGAGCAGTACTTC.

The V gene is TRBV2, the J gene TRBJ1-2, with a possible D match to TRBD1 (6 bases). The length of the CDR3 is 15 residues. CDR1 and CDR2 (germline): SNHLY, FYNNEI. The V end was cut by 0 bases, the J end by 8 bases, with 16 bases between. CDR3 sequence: CASSEAGAGLWGYTF. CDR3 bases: TGTGCCAGCAGTGAAGCGGGGGCAGGACTCTGGGGCTACACCTTC.

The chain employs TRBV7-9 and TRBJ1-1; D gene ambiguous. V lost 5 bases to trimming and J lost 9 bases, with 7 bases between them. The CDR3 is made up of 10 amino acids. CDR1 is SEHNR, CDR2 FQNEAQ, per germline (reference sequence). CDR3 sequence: CASSQDQAFF. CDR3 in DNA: TGTGCCAGCAGCCAAGACCAAGCTTTCTTT.

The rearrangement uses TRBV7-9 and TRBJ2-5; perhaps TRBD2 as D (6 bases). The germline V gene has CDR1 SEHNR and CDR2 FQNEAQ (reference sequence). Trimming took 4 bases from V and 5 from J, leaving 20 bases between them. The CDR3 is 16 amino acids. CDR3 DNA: TGTGCCAGCAGCTGGGAGGCGGGACTTCTCGGGGAGACCCAGTACTTC. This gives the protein CASSWEAGLLGETQYF.